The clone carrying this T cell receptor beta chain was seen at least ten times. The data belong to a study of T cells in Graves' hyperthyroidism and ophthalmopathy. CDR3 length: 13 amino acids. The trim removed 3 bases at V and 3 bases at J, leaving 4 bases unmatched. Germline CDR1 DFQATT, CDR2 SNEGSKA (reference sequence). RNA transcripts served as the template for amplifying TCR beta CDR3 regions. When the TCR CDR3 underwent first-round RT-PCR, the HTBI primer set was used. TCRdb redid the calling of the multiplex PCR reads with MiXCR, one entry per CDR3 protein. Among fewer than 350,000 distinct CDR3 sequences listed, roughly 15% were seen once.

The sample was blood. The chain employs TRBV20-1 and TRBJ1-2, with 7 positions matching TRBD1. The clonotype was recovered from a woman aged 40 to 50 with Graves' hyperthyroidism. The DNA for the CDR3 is TGCAGTGCTAGTGACAGGGTTCACTATGGCTACACCTTC. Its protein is CSASDRVHYGYTF.